This T cell receptor beta chain was captured in a study of cytomegalovirus exposure and HLA in healthy donors. A multiplex PCR was run with 60 Vbeta primers and 13 Jbeta primers. Repertoires were generated with immunoSEQ multiplex PCR, while TCRdb's copy carries only in-frame clones and drops some. The profile shows approximately 89,000 clones, under 75% of them singletons. Regarding the study as a whole: Association of a missense DCLRE1C variant with TCR beta V- and J-gene trimming was reported in a later analysis.

The J segment lost 2 bases and the V segment lost 6 bases, leaving 7 bases of the junction unmatched. The CDR3 is 17 residues long. Germline assignment: CDR1 ENHRY and CDR2 SYGVKD. While unrecorded immune exposures were likely, the donors were nominally healthy when sampled. A remark on this clone: Its antigen remains unknown.

What was sequenced was PBMCs. This chain connects TRBV10-3 to TRBJ2-6, with 10 bases fitting TRBD1. The TCR was taken from a female donor in good health and CMV-seronegative. CDR3 residues: CAISISGTGAGANVLTF. CDR3 DNA sequence: TGTGCCATCAGCATTTCCGGGACAGGGGCTGGGGCCAACGTCCTGACTTTC.